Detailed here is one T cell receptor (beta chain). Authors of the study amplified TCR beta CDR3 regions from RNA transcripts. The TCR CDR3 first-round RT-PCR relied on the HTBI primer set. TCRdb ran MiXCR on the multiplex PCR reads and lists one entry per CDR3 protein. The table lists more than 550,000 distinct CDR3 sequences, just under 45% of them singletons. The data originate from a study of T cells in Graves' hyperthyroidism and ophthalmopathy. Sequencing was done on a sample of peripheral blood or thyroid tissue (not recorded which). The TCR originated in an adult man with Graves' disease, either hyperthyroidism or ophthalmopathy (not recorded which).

The CDR3 sequence: CASSLGGGWGMNTEAFF. The CDR3 coding sequence is TGTGCCAGCAGCTTGGGGGGAGGATGGGGGATGAACACTGAAGCTTTCTTT. The gene calls are TRBV7-4 and TRBJ1-1, with D possibly being TRBD1 (5 bases). Trimming shortened V by 3 bases and J by 0 bases, and 17 bases separated the two germline ends. This CDR3 comprises 17 residues. Per germline, CDR1 SGHVT and CDR2 SQSDAQ. Combining the CDR3 with reference TRBV7-4 and TRBJ1-1 gives the whole variable domain GAGVSQSPRYKVAKRGRDVALRCDSISGHVTLYWYRQTLGQGSEVLTYSQSDAQRDKSGRPSGRFSAERPERSVSTLKIQRTEQGDSAVYLCASSLGGGWGMNTEAFFGQGTRLTVV.